Described below is a single T cell receptor beta chain sequence and its context. There is no known antigen for this receptor. Per-nucleotide qualities are absent, and no much larger clonotype sits a single base away. This entry is derived from a study of blood T cell repertoires in COVID-19 (dated by TCRdb to about 2020). With regard to the full study: Samples from collaborators originated in the United States, Italy and Spain and spanned both the acute and convalescent phases of COVID-19. The prospective study material was composed of cDNA or gDNA derived from T cells, B-cell-depleted T cells, or PBMCs. The dataset comprised deeply sampled blood TCRbeta repertoires from subjects exposed to, actively infected with, or recovered from COVID-19. A freely available public database, intended as a resource for researchers studying the immune response to SARS-CoV-2, is where the repertoires were released. Samples came from the ongoing ImmuneRACE study (first 160 participants) plus 1,254 subjects from 6 global collaborators. Nearly every sample came with metadata listing a de-identified subject ID, COVID-19 status, age in years and sex. Where HLA class I and class II types were available, the types were taken from metadata supplied by the sample provider, not from assay-based typing.

The immunoSEQ Assay, a bias-controlled multiplex PCR, was used to amplify TCRbeta CDR3 regions from genomic DNA. As for the authors' bioinformatics: Within the assay, amplification of reference gene primers was used to estimate how many nucleated cells each sample contained. Sequence reads were collapsed and filtered to measure the absolute abundance of every unique TCRbeta CDR3 rearrangement. Productive Simpson clonality was computed per sample as the square root of Simpson's diversity index over productive rearrangements. TCRdb took this table from immuneACCESS and kept in-frame rearrangements with V and J called. Such tables lack part of the clones; where checked against another copy, unresolved V genes explain under half of the gap, and the rest is unexplained. Clone size and the V and J calls come from that table; the DNA yielded D and trimming. This sample gives about 140,000 clones in total; roughly 80% of them show up just once. The ten largest make up approximately 4% of the sample.

The paper's findings and limits, for the study overall: The quantity of clinical and demographic metadata differed by source and by participant and was supplied without curation.

Collaborating institutions collected whole blood in K2EDTA tubes following their own protocols. For TCRbeta analysis, collaborator samples were shipped as frozen whole blood, as isolated PBMCs, or as DNA extracted from either sample type. The source of this sequence is a woman aged 55-70 years with acute or convalescent COVID-19. Sequences were obtained from peripheral blood.

The DNA sequence is as follows: TGTGCCAGCACCGCCCCCCGGAGGGAAGGGGCTGAAGCTTTCTTT. This is translated as CASTAPRREGAEAFF. The chain employs TRBV13 and TRBJ1-1; the D region possibly corresponds to TRBD1 (5 bases align). Measured from the cysteine to the phenylalanine, the CDR3 is 15 residues long. Left in the record is the CDR3 DNA by itself, 45 bases read in frame from the first base. The germline V gene encodes CDR1 PRHDT and CDR2 FYEKMQ (reference sequence). The junction carries 21 bases between V and J, which are trimmed by 7 bases and 6 bases respectively.